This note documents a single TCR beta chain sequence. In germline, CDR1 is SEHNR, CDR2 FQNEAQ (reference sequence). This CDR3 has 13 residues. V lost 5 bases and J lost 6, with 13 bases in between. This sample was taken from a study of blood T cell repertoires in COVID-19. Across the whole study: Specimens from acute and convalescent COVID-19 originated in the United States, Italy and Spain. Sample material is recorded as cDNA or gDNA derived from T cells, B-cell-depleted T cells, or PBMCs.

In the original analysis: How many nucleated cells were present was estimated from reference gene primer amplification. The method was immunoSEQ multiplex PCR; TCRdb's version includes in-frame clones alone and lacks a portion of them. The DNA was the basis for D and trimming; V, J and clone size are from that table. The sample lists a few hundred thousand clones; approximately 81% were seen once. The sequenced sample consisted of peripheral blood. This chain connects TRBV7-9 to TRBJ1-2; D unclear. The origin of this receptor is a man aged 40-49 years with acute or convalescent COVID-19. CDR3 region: CASSPDRENGYTF. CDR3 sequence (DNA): TGTGCCAGCAGCCCAGACCGGGAGAATGGCTACACCTTC.